This TCR beta chain was documented in a study of cytomegalovirus exposure and HLA in healthy donors. Notes on the study in general: In a later analysis, TCR beta V- and J-gene trimming was associated with a missense DCLRE1C variant.

In nominal health when sampled, donors likely had unrecorded immune exposures nonetheless. PCR was performed using 60 Vbeta and 13 Jbeta primers. Some clones are missing from TCRdb's copy, which holds only in-frame ones; the method was immunoSEQ multiplex PCR. The profile shows some 90,000 clones, 81% of them singletons. Details on this clone: Its specificity is unknown.

The CDR3 extends over 14 amino acids. Germline V CDR1 and CDR2: WNHNN, SYGVQD (reference sequence). Trimming took off 0 bases at V and 2 bases at J, with 8 bases between the two ends. What was sequenced was PBMCs. The chain employs TRBV10-1 and TRBJ2-7; D perhaps matches TRBD1 (6 bases). The source of this sequence is a human donor in good health. The CDR3 sequence is CASSESKGAYEQYF. The CDR3, as DNA: TGCGCCAGCAGTGAGTCTAAGGGGGCCTACGAGCAGTACTTC.